The entry below gives a single T cell receptor (beta chain) sequence along with its context. With V trimmed by 5 bases and J by 5 bases, 10 bases remained unmatched. Germline V gene sequence: CDR1 MDHEN, CDR2 SYDVKM. The CDR3 runs 15 residues. The data were produced by immunoSEQ multiplex PCR, yet TCRdb's version contains in-frame clones alone and is incomplete. The sample yields approximately 270,000 clones, roughly 90% seen once. This entry is derived from a study of cytomegalovirus exposure and HLA in healthy donors. The receptor's source is a woman between 18 and 30 years old in good health and CMV-seronegative. This chain links TRBV28 with TRBJ2-5, with 8 nucleotides matching TRBD1. Sequencing input: PBMCs. The CDR3 spells CASSPTGGRRETQYF. Written as DNA, the CDR3 is TGTGCCAGCAGTCCCACAGGGGGACGGAGGGAGACCCAGTACTTC. The whole variable domain, remainder taken from reference TRBV28 and TRBJ2-5, is DVKVTQSSRYLVKRTGEKVFLECVQDMDHENMFWYRQDPGLGLRLIYFSYDVKMKEKGDIPEGYSVSREKKERFSLILESASTNQTSMYLCASSPTGGRRETQYFGPGTRLLVL.